Below, one T cell receptor beta chain is given with its context. The record originates from a study of blood T cell dynamics during melanoma immunotherapy. Profiling relied on immunoSEQ multiplex PCR, and the TCRdb table lists in-frame clones only, not all of them. In the table there are over 8,000 clones, approximately 86% of which are singletons. Time point specified: pre-treatment baseline. The sample was blood, taken from a patient treated with checkpoint blockade. The sequence derives from a human donor with melanoma.

CDR3 sequence: CASSLSSGEGGYTF. CDR3 bases: TGCGCCAGCAGCTTATCAAGCGGGGAGGGTGGCTACACCTTC. The chain uses TRBV5-1 and TRBJ1-2; no clear D gene. V dropped 2 bases and J dropped 7 bases, with 15 bases sitting between them. This CDR3 contains 14 residues. Germline CDR1 and CDR2: SGHRS and YFSETQ. Full variable domain (outside the CDR3, taken from reference TRBV5-1 and TRBJ1-2): KAGVTQTPRYLIKTRGQQVTLSCSPISGHRSVSWYQQTPGQGLQFLFEYFSETQRNKGNFPGRFSGRQFSNSRSEMNVSTLELGDSALYLCASSLSSGEGGYTFGSGTRLTVV.